This TCR beta chain emerged from a study of T cell responses to AZD1222 COVID-19 vaccine. At the level of the study: Analyses pooled second doses at about 4 or about 12 weeks.

Only in-frame clones appear in the TCRdb table, and some are missing; sequencing was by immunoSEQ multiplex PCR. The table includes under 150,000 clones, 90% detected once. Study outcomes and limitations: Donor demographics were predominantly white British with a female majority; clonal diversity may be underestimated.

The junction had 5 bases not matched to a gene; V was cut back by 1 base and J by 1 base. This CDR3 is 16 amino acids long. Germline CDR1 SGHNT, CDR2 YENEEA. Details on this clone: What it binds is not known.

The source was peripheral blood, collected on day 0 of AZD1222 vaccination. This chain uses TRBV11-3 with TRBJ2-7; 9 nucleotides align to TRBD1. The receptor was derived from an adult in good health. In nucleotides, the CDR3 is TGTGCCAGCAGCTTAGCCCGGACAGGGGAGTCCTACGAGCAGTACTTC. Translated: CASSLARTGESYEQYF.